The 31 T cell receptor beta chains below all came from one sample that was sequenced in a study of blood T cell repertoires in COVID-19. Generated by immunoSEQ multiplex PCR, the TCRdb table keeps only in-frame clones and is missing some. The data show some 400,000 clones, with around 87% seen just once and around 1.3% held by the top ten. Source material: PBMCs or T cells enriched from blood (not recorded which). These receptors were collected from a man in his thirties or forties who had recovered from COVID-19.

On this clone itself: Other nucleotide sequences in the sample specify the same CDR3. The chain joins TRBV7-9 to TRBJ2-5; D perhaps matches TRBD2 (5 bases). The CDR3 totals 13 residues. The germline gives CDR1 SEHNR, CDR2 FQNEAQ (reference sequence). Trimming removed 1 base from V and 2 bases from J, with 5 bases in between. The DNA for the CDR3 is TGTGCCAGCAGCTTAGGCGGGCAAGAGACCCAGTACTTC. It encodes CASSLGGQETQYF.

V and J are TRBV6-5 and TRBJ1-1; 7 nucleotides align to TRBD1. V dropped 6 bases and J dropped 3; count of bases not matched to a gene: 4. From germline, CDR1 is MNHEY and CDR2 SVGAGI. The CDR3 is 13 amino acids. CDR3 protein: CASSSTGYTEAFF. CDR3 nucleotides: TGTGCCAGCAGCTCGACAGGGTACACTGAAGCTTTCTTT.

The chain employs TRBV7-2 and TRBJ1-5, with D perhaps matching TRBD1 (5 bases). This CDR3 spans 16 amino acids. Deletions cut 1 base from V and 6 bases from J, with 16 bases between. From germline, CDR1 is SGHTA and CDR2 FQGNSA. In DNA, the CDR3 is TGTGCCAGCAGCTTAGGATTAACAGGTCTGGGTCAGCCCCAGCATTTT. The encoded protein is CASSLGLTGLGQPQHF.

The chain links TRBV6-6 to TRBJ1-1; D call uncertain. The CDR3 runs to 14 residues. The germline V and J ends were trimmed by 8 bases and 1 base, with 14 bases remaining between them. The V gene's germline CDR1 is MNHNY and CDR2 SVGAGI (reference sequence). CDR3 loop: CASLNQAPNTEAFF. CDR3 in DNA: TGTGCCAGCTTAAACCAGGCCCCGAACACTGAAGCTTTCTTT.

V and J are TRBV13 and TRBJ2-3, with 8 bases aligning to TRBD2. This CDR3 comprises 18 residues. Germline trimming cut 5 bases from V and 4 bases from J; bases unmatched to any gene: 17. Germline V CDR1 and CDR2: PRHDT, FYEKMQ (reference sequence). CDR3: CASSPSARGGGTPDTQYF. The CDR3 DNA sequence: TGTGCCAGCAGCCCCTCGGCCCGGGGCGGGGGGACCCCAGATACGCAGTATTTT. Supplemented by reference TRBV13 and TRBJ2-3, the full variable domain reads AAGVIQSPRHLIKEKRETATLKCYPIPRHDTVYWYQQGPGQDPQFLISFYEKMQSDKGSIPDRFSAQQFSDYHSELNMSSLELGDSALYFCASSPSARGGGTPDTQYFGPGTRLTVL.

The V gene is TRBV7-8, the J gene TRBJ2-5; 12 positions agree with TRBD1. The trim removed 1 base at V and 4 bases at J, leaving 4 bases unmatched. The CDR3 is 16 residues long. Germline lookup yields CDR1 SGHVS and CDR2 FQNEAQ. Written as DNA, the CDR3 is TGTGCCAGCAGCTTAGGACGGGACAGGGGGCGAGAGACCCAGTACTTC. Translation: CASSLGRDRGRETQYF.

The chain combines TRBV5-4 with TRBJ1-2; tentative D call: TRBD1 (5 bases). Germline CDR1 reads SGHNT; CDR2 reads YYREEE (reference sequence). The V end lost 0 bases, the J end lost 0 bases, and 9 bases lay between the germline ends. The CDR3 is made up of 15 amino acids. CDR3 DNA sequence: TGTGCCAGCAGCTTGGCTCCGACAGCTAACTATGGCTACACCTTC. Translation gives CASSLAPTANYGYTF.

The chain combines TRBV7-2 with TRBJ2-7; possibly TRBD1 for D (5 bases). The CDR3 length is 15 residues. Per germline, CDR1 SGHTA and CDR2 FQGNSA. The V end was cut by 6 bases, the J end by 5 bases, with 20 bases between. Here the CDR3 DNA reads TGTGCCAGCAGTTCAGACTGGGGCGACGAACACGAGCAGTACTTC. It encodes CASSSDWGDEHEQYF.

The chain employs TRBV11-2 and TRBJ1-2, with TRBD1 matching over 8 bases. V gave up 9 bases and J gave up 4 bases; unmatched junction bases: 7. The germline CDR1 and CDR2 sequences are SGHAT and FQNNGV. This CDR3 spans 13 amino acids. This chain's CDR3 is CASGQGRAYGYTF. The CDR3 bases are TGTGCCAGTGGACAGGGAAGAGCCTATGGCTACACCTTC.

The chain uses TRBV19 and TRBJ1-5; D not resolved. This CDR3 has 15 amino acids. The germline CDR1 and CDR2 sequences are LNHDA and SQIVND (reference sequence). Trimming cost V 2 bases and J 0 bases, with 8 bases left between them. CDR3 DNA: TGTGCCAGTAGTATAACATTGTATAGCAATCAGCCCCAGCATTTT. It translates to CASSITLYSNQPQHF.

The chain is built from TRBV15 and TRBJ1-2; 8 bases are a match to TRBD1. The CDR3 runs to 15 residues. The V segment lost 0 bases and the J segment 8 bases; nucleotides outside the gene matches: 8. The germline gives CDR1 LNHNV, CDR2 YYDKDF (reference sequence). The CDR3 DNA reads as TGTGCCACCAGCAGAGATGCGACAGGGGTAGGAGGCTACACCTTC. It translates to CATSRDATGVGGYTF.

The chain combines TRBV9 with TRBJ1-2, with 7 bases fitting TRBD1. The germline V gene encodes CDR1 SGDLS and CDR2 YYNGEE. Unmatched junction bases numbered 6, after V lost 3 bases and J lost 7 bases. This CDR3 comprises 13 residues. The CDR3 nucleotides are TGTGCCAGCAGCGGACAGGGATGGGTTGGCTACACCTTC. Its protein is CASSGQGWVGYTF. The variable domain in full, completed from reference TRBV9 and TRBJ1-2, reads DSGVTQTPKHLITATGQRVTLRCSPRSGDLSVYWYQQSLDQGLQFLIQYYNGEERAKGNILERFSAQQFPDLHSELNLSSLELGDSALYFCASSGQGWVGYTFGSGTRLTVV.

This chain uses TRBV6-5 with TRBJ1-2; weak D call: TRBD1 (5 bases). Germline CDR1 and CDR2: MNHEY and SVGAGI. CDR3 size: 15 residues. Trimming shortened V by 2 bases and J by 4 bases, and 14 bases separated the two germline ends. The CDR3 sequence: CASSYQDTLPYGYTF. The CDR3 coding sequence is TGTGCCAGCAGTTACCAGGACACGCTACCCTATGGCTACACCTTC.

The rearrangement links TRBV19 to TRBJ2-7; 11 positions match TRBD1. The trim removed 6 bases at V and 1 base at J, leaving 5 bases unmatched. CDR3 length: 15 amino acids. The germline V gene has CDR1 LNHDA and CDR2 SQIVND (reference sequence). For the CDR3, the DNA is TGTGCCAGTAGGGACCGGGACAGGGGGTCCTACGAGCAGTACTTC. Translation: CASRDRDRGSYEQYF.

This chain links TRBV19 with TRBJ1-2, with 7 bases matching TRBD1. The germline V gene has CDR1 LNHDA and CDR2 SQIVND (reference sequence). V lost 7 bases, J lost 4 bases, and 15 bases stayed unmatched. The CDR3 spans 16 residues. In DNA form, the CDR3 reads TGTGCCAGTACCCGGACAGGCCAGTGGGAAAGCTATGGCTACACCTTC. The encoded protein is CASTRTGQWESYGYTF.

The chain uses TRBV5-6 and TRBJ1-6; 7 bases map to TRBD1. Germline V lookup: CDR1 SGHDT, CDR2 YYEEEE. The CDR3 contains 17 residues. V was pared by 7 bases and J by 3 bases, with 13 bases of the junction left unmatched. The CDR3 reads CASLKGDSSYYNSPLHF. The CDR3 DNA reads as TGTGCCAGCTTAAAGGGGGACAGCTCCTACTATAATTCACCCCTCCACTTT.

The CDR3: CASSPHPGTGSPEQYF. The CDR3 DNA reads as TGTGCCAGCAGCCCCCACCCCGGGACAGGGTCTCCCGAGCAGTACTTC. The chain has TRBV7-2 and TRBJ2-7; 9 nucleotides agree with TRBD1. The CDR3 runs 16 residues. V trimming: 5 bases; J trimming: 6 bases; junction bases outside the gene matches: 14. Germline-derived CDR1 and CDR2 are SGHTA and FQGNSA.

The chain links TRBV12-3 or TRBV12-4 to TRBJ1-2, with D possibly being TRBD1 (6 bases). This CDR3 has 13 amino acids. With 6 bases removed from V and 4 bases from J, the gap between germline ends came to 12 bases. CDR3 nucleotide sequence: TGTGCCAGCAGCACAGGGTTTACCTATGGCTACACCTTC. As protein: CASSTGFTYGYTF.

The V gene is TRBV7-9, the J gene TRBJ2-3, with D hard to call. This CDR3 is 11 amino acids long. Germline V CDR1 and CDR2: SEHNR, FQNEAQ (reference sequence). Trimming took 5 bases from V and 8 from J, leaving 8 bases between them. The CDR3: CASSHQATQYF. The DNA of the CDR3 is TGTGCCAGCAGCCACCAAGCTACGCAGTATTTT.

This clone was seen a few times. The chain is built from TRBV6-1 and TRBJ1-1; TRBD1 might be the D (6 bases). Between the trimmed V and J ends, which lost 7 bases and 6 bases, there was a span of 18 bases. This CDR3 is built from 14 residues. Germline V gene lookup returns CDR1 MNHNS and CDR2 SASEGT. The CDR3 protein is CASTRAGAIAEAFF. The CDR3 DNA reads TGTGCCAGCACTCGGGCAGGGGCGATCGCTGAAGCTTTCTTT.

The V gene is TRBV6-5, the J gene TRBJ1-4; 10 positions match TRBD1. Per germline, CDR1 MNHEY and CDR2 SVGAGI. The CDR3 is 14 residues long. V lost 6 bases to trimming and J lost 5 bases; unmatched junction nucleotides: 3. In nucleotides, the CDR3 is TGTGCCAGCAGGACAGGGGGCAGAAATGAAAAACTGTTTTTT. Its translation is CASRTGGRNEKLFF.

This chain links TRBV7-9 with TRBJ1-4; possible D gene TRBD1, 5 bases. CDR1 is SEHNR, CDR2 FQNEAQ, per germline (reference sequence). Trimming took 3 bases from V and 7 from J, leaving 12 bases between them. The CDR3 runs to 14 residues. In DNA, the CDR3 is TGTGCCAGCAGCTTCGGAAGAGACAGTGAAAAACTGTTTTTT. It yields the protein CASSFGRDSEKLFF.

The chain employs TRBV6-5 and TRBJ2-7; no clear D gene. V lost 4 bases to trimming and J lost 3 bases, with 4 bases between them. This CDR3 region has 11 residues. Looked up from germline, CDR1 is MNHEY and CDR2 is SVGAGI. In DNA form, the CDR3 reads TGTGCCAGCAGTTCCGTCTACGAGCAGTACTTC. This encodes CASSSVYEQYF.

This clone is a singleton in its sample. The chain has TRBV12-3 or TRBV12-4 and TRBJ2-7, with unresolved D. V lost 1 base to trimming and J lost 4 bases, with 8 bases between them. This CDR3 contains 13 residues. The CDR3 DNA reads as TGTGCCAGCAGTTTAGACTTTTTTTACGAGCAGTACTTC. Residues: CASSLDFFYEQYF.

The chain is built from TRBV4-3 and TRBJ2-7; tentatively, D is TRBD2 (6 bases). The V end was cut by 0 bases, the J end by 4 bases, with 13 bases between. Germline V CDR1 and CDR2: LGHNA, YSLEER. CDR3 length equals 15 residues. CDR3 protein: CASSQEKEGSYEQYF. As DNA, the CDR3 is TGCGCCAGCAGCCAAGAGAAGGAGGGGTCATACGAGCAGTACTTC.

The J gene is TRBJ1-1, the V gene TRBV19; possible D gene TRBD1, 6 bases. CDR1 and CDR2 (germline): LNHDA, SQIVND (reference sequence). The V end lost 5 bases, the J end lost 1 base, and 11 bases lay between the germline ends. The CDR3 consists of 14 residues. This CDR3 reads CASSLSQGNTEAFF. In nucleotides, the CDR3 is TGTGCCAGTAGTCTCTCACAGGGGAACACTGAAGCTTTCTTT.

This chain links TRBV18 with TRBJ1-2; D is possibly TRBD1 (6 bases). This CDR3 has 13 amino acids. Trimming pared 3 bases from V and 11 bases from J, leaving 16 bases between. Germline assignment: CDR1 KGHSH and CDR2 LQKENI. In DNA, the CDR3 is TGTGCCAGCTCACCCGGGCGGACAGTTAGTTACACCTTC. Amino acids: CASSPGRTVSYTF.

The V gene is TRBV28, the J gene TRBJ1-2; perhaps TRBD1 as D (6 bases). CDR1 is MDHEN, CDR2 SYDVKM, per germline. There are 14 residues in the CDR3. Deletions cut 7 bases from V and 8 bases from J, with 20 bases between. CDR3 nucleotide sequence: TGTGCCAGCAACATGCCGGGGCAGGGGCGAGGCTACACCTTC. This gives the protein CASNMPGQGRGYTF.

V is TRBV5-1 and J is TRBJ1-4; a possible D gene is TRBD1 (6 bases). V lost 0 bases to trimming and J lost 0 bases, with 9 bases between them. The CDR3 is made up of 16 amino acids. Germline V CDR1 and CDR2: SGHRS, YFSETQ. CDR3 loop: CASSLGDTATNEKLFF. The CDR3 nucleotides are TGCGCCAGCAGCTTGGGGGACACTGCAACTAATGAAAAACTGTTTTTT. The variable domain in full, completed from reference TRBV5-1 and TRBJ1-4, reads KAGVTQTPRYLIKTRGQQVTLSCSPISGHRSVSWYQQTPGQGLQFLFEYFSETQRNKGNFPGRFSGRQFSNSRSEMNVSTLELGDSALYLCASSLGDTATNEKLFFGSGTQLSVL.

CDR3 sequence (DNA): TGTGCCAGCAGCCCTAAACTCAGCGGGGGGGCCAAAAACAATGAGCAGTTCTTC. Amino acids: CASSPKLSGGAKNNEQFF. V and J are TRBV7-9 and TRBJ2-1; 10 bases line up with TRBD2. The germline gives CDR1 SEHNR, CDR2 FQNEAQ (reference sequence). This CDR3 region has 18 residues. With V trimmed by 5 bases and J by 5 bases, 15 bases remained unmatched.

The chain joins TRBV4-2 to TRBJ1-5; D possibly corresponds to TRBD1 (5 bases). The CDR3 is 15 residues long. V was cut by 0 bases and J by 4 bases, with 10 bases left in between. Germline lookup yields CDR1 LGHNA and CDR2 YNFKEQ. CDR3 region: CASSQERGDNQPQHF. The CDR3 DNA sequence: TGTGCCAGCAGCCAAGAGCGGGGGGATAATCAGCCCCAGCATTTT.